Below are 19 T cell receptor beta chains sequenced from a single sample in a study of blood T cell repertoires in COVID-19. Libraries were prepared by immunoSEQ multiplex PCR; TCRdb keeps only in-frame clonotypes and omits some of them. The sample contains 130,000 or so clones, roughly 79% of which appear only once. Material for sequencing was peripheral blood. The receptors shown here come from a woman aged 60-75 years with active or convalescent COVID-19.

The genes are TRBV6-6 and TRBJ1-1, with D unresolved. Germline CDR1 is MNHNY and CDR2 is SVGAGI (reference sequence). This CDR3 contains 13 residues. V lost 7 bases, J lost 11 bases, and 20 bases lay in between. For the CDR3, the DNA is TGTGCCAGCATGCCGGATGTTGGGAGTGGGGCTTTCTTT. The encoded protein is CASMPDVGSGAFF.

Only a few counts were recorded for this clone. CDR3 in DNA: TGTGCCAGCAGCGCCGGCCGGACAGGGAGGTTCTATGGCTACACCTTC. As protein: CASSAGRTGRFYGYTF. J is TRBJ1-2 and V is TRBV5-8; 8 bases are a match to TRBD1. Germline loops: CDR1 SGHTS, CDR2 YDEGEE. The J segment lost 4 bases and the V segment lost 4 bases, leaving 12 bases of the junction unmatched. CDR3 length: 16 amino acids.

Of note for this clone: Other nucleotide sequences from this sample produce the same CDR3. The J gene is TRBJ1-2, the V gene TRBV6-5, with D perhaps matching TRBD1 (5 bases). This CDR3 is 16 amino acids long. The ends were cut back, 4 bases at V and 4 bases at J, with 19 bases in the middle. Germline CDR1 is MNHEY and CDR2 is SVGAGI. CDR3 loop: CASSSTPHRLAYGYTF. CDR3 in DNA: TGTGCCAGCAGTTCTACCCCCCACAGGTTGGCCTATGGCTACACCTTC.

V usage is TRBV12-3 or TRBV12-4 and J usage is TRBJ2-7, with 7 bases that match TRBD1. J was trimmed by 10 bases and V by 6 bases; bases with no gene match: 9. The CDR3 runs to 12 residues. The CDR3 nucleotides are TGTGCCAGCAGCAGGGGACAGCAAGTTCAGTACGTC. Amino acid sequence: CASSRGQQVQYV.

V usage is TRBV27 and J usage is TRBJ2-1, with 7 bases aligning to TRBD2. The CDR3 has 15 amino acids. Germline loops: CDR1 MNHEY, CDR2 SMNVEV (reference sequence). Trimming took 3 bases from V and 4 from J; bases not matched to a gene: 6. This CDR3 is CASSFIGTIYNEQFF. The CDR3 DNA reads as TGTGCCAGCAGTTTTATCGGGACTATATACAATGAGCAGTTCTTC.

This clone has just a few counts. J is TRBJ1-5 and V is TRBV27; D possibly corresponds to TRBD1 (6 bases). Trimming took 4 bases from V and 1 from J, leaving 14 bases between them. This CDR3 is built from 16 residues. Germline CDR1 MNHEY, CDR2 SMNVEV (reference sequence). Written as DNA, the CDR3 is TGTGCCAGCAGTTCAGAACAGGGAAGGAGCAATCAGCCCCAGCATTTT. This codes for CASSSEQGRSNQPQHF.

V is TRBV25-1 and J is TRBJ2-7, with D unresolved. This CDR3 region has 13 residues. CDR1 and CDR2 (germline): MGHDK, SYGVNS. V lost 6 bases and J 6 bases, leaving 15 bases between the germline ends. The CDR3 reads CASSRMSAAEQYV. CDR3 DNA: TGTGCCAGCAGCAGAATGAGCGCCGCCGAGCAGTACGTC.

The chain is built from TRBV19 and TRBJ2-3; D unresolved. CDR1 LNHDA and CDR2 SQIVND come from the germline V gene (reference sequence). With 5 bases removed from V and 7 bases from J, the gap between germline ends came to 13 bases. The CDR3 consists of 13 residues. CDR3 loop: CASSVTGQNTQYF. CDR3 bases: TGTGCCAGTAGTGTCACGGGTCAGAATACGCAGTATTTT.

This clone was seen at least ten times. The rearrangement joins TRBV28 to TRBJ1-2; 7 bases are shared with TRBD1. Germline loops: CDR1 MDHEN, CDR2 SYDVKM. The CDR3 is 13 residues long. The ends lost 6 bases at V and 8 bases at J; junction bases unmatched: 9. In DNA form, the CDR3 reads TGTGCCAGCAGGGGGACAGCGGTAGACGGCTACACCTTC. Its translation is CASRGTAVDGYTF.

The gene calls are TRBV29-1 and TRBJ1-1, with D possibly matching TRBD1 (5 bases). Germline CDR1 is SQVTM and CDR2 is ANQGSEA. The CDR3 totals 17 residues. V was trimmed by 1 base and J by 3 bases, leaving 21 bases between them. CDR3 DNA: TGCAGCGTTGAAGGTTTTTCTGGAGGGGTCTTATACACTGAAGCTTTCTTT. This encodes CSVEGFSGGVLYTEAFF.

The V and J genes are TRBV27 and TRBJ2-7, with TRBD2 as a possible D gene (6 bases). The CDR3 has 15 amino acids. V lost 2 bases, J lost 1 base, and 12 bases lay in between. The germline gives CDR1 MNHEY, CDR2 SMNVEV (reference sequence). In DNA, the CDR3 is TGTGCCAGCAGTTTAGAGGGACGGGGGTCCTACGAGCAGTACTTC. Its protein is CASSLEGRGSYEQYF.

This clone was observed many times. This same CDR3 is encoded by further DNA sequences in the sample. The chain carries TRBV5-1 and TRBJ1-2, with D tentatively TRBD1 (5 bases). Trimming shortened V by 0 bases and J by 3 bases, and 6 bases separated the two germline ends. CDR3 length equals 13 residues. Germline V lookup: CDR1 SGHRS, CDR2 YFSETQ. The CDR3 DNA reads as TGCGCCAGCAGCTTGGAAGGGGACTATGGCTACACCTTC. Translation: CASSLEGDYGYTF.

The chain has TRBV10-1 and TRBJ1-4; 9 nucleotides line up with TRBD1. Trimming removed 5 bases from V and 7 bases from J; junction bases left unmatched: 5. Germline V CDR1 and CDR2: WNHNN, SYGVQD (reference sequence). The CDR3 runs 14 residues. The CDR3 loop is CASSNDRGIEKLFF. The DNA for the CDR3 is TGCGCCAGCAGTAACGACAGGGGGATTGAAAAACTGTTTTTT.

The chain recombines TRBV3-1 (or the pseudogene TRBV3-2) with TRBJ1-5, with D unresolved. Trimming removed 1 base from V and 7 bases from J, with 11 bases in between. The CDR3 spans 14 residues. Germline CDR1 and CDR2: LGHDT and YNNKEL (reference sequence). The CDR3 nucleotides are TGTGCCAGCAGCCAAGGGAGGGAAGGGCAGCCCCAGCATTTT. Its protein is CASSQGREGQPQHF.

The chain recombines TRBV30 with TRBJ1-1; tentatively, D is TRBD1 (6 bases). CDR1 GTSNPN and CDR2 SVGIG come from the germline V gene (reference sequence). CDR3 length: 13 amino acids. The germline V and J ends were trimmed by 5 bases and 0 bases, with 10 bases remaining between them. The CDR3 bases are TGTGCCTGGGCGACAGGCATGAACACTGAAGCTTTCTTT. Protein sequence: CAWATGMNTEAFF. The whole variable domain, filled in from reference TRBV30 and TRBJ1-1, reads SQTIHQWPATLVQPVGSPLSLECTVEGTSNPNLYWYRQAAGRGLQLLFYSVGIGQISSEVPQNLSASRPQDRQFILSSKKLLLSDSGFYLCAWATGMNTEAFFGQGTRLTVV.

CDR3 bases: TGTGCCAGCAGTTACGGGGGCCGGGAGACCCAGTACTTC. Residues: CASSYGGRETQYF. This sequence joins TRBV6-5 and TRBJ2-5; tentatively, D is TRBD1 (6 bases). The CDR3 extends over 13 amino acids. V shed 2 bases and J shed 5 bases, with 9 bases lying between them. Germline V CDR1 and CDR2: MNHEY, SVGAGI.

The chain recombines TRBV5-1 with TRBJ2-1; 10 bases line up with TRBD2. Losses at the gene ends were 3 bases for V and 6 bases for J; bases not matched to a gene: 3. The CDR3 runs 14 residues. The germline V gene has CDR1 SGHRS and CDR2 YFSETQ. CDR3: CASSWLAGANEQFF. The CDR3 DNA follows: TGCGCCAGCAGCTGGCTAGCGGGGGCCAATGAGCAGTTCTTC.

The chain employs TRBV7-9 and TRBJ1-3, with no clear D. Germline V gives CDR1 SEHNR, CDR2 FQNEAQ (reference sequence). The CDR3 runs 16 residues. V lost 0 bases, J lost 0 bases, and 9 bases lay in between. CDR3 sequence reads: CASSLARGSSGNTIYF. The CDR3 nucleotides read TGTGCCAGCAGCTTAGCGCGCGGGAGCTCTGGAAACACCATATATTTT. The whole variable domain, filled in from reference TRBV7-9 and TRBJ1-3, reads DTGVSQNPRHKITKRGQNVTFRCDPISEHNRLYWYRQTLGQGPEFLTYFQNEAQLEKSRLLSDRFSAERPKGSFSTLEIQRTEQGDSAMYLCASSLARGSSGNTIYFGEGSWLTVV.

This clone showed up just once. The chain is built from TRBV5-1 and TRBJ1-2, with TRBD1 matching over 8 bases. CDR3 length: 14 amino acids. After removal of 0 bases from V and 2 bases from J, the junction contained 0 bases not matched to a gene. Per the germline V gene, CDR1 is SGHRS and CDR2 is YFSETQ. The CDR3 spells CASSLGQGNYGYTF. CDR3 bases: TGCGCCAGCAGCTTGGGACAGGGGAACTATGGCTACACCTTC.